This TCR beta chain was found in a study of blood T cell repertoires in COVID-19. About the research overall: PBMCs, B-cell-depleted T cells, or T cells were the source of the cDNA or gDNA that made up the material.

V lost 3 bases to trimming and J lost 1 base, with 13 bases between them. Germline V gives CDR1 SGHRS, CDR2 YFSETQ. This CDR3 comprises 15 residues. TCRdb keeps only in-frame clones here, not all; method: immunoSEQ multiplex PCR. The sample has fewer than 250,000 clones, about 80% seen once. This chain links TRBV5-1 with TRBJ1-1, with D possibly matching TRBD1 (6 bases). The sample comprised peripheral blood. The source of this sequence is a woman in her sixties with COVID-19, enrolled during active disease. The CDR3 coding sequence is TGCGCCAGCAGCTCGTTTACGACAGGGAACACTGAAGCTTTCTTT. Translation gives CASSSFTTGNTEAFF.